The 30 T cell receptor delta chains below were found in one sample sequenced in a study of Vδ1+ human thymocytes. The study's findings and limits: Thymic TRG and TRD repertoires appeared highly polyclonal.

No antigen has been identified for these receptors. Extracted RNA was reverse transcribed into cDNA. Multiplex PCR used pooled V-gene forward primers and a constant-region reverse primer to amplify CDR3s. TCRdb reprocessed the multiplex PCR reads through CATT. In the table there are over 65,000 delta-chain clones, 30% to 40% of which are singletons. Sequences were obtained from Vdelta1+ gamma-delta thymocytes from the thymus. Subset of the sample: FACS-sorted CD3+ TCRalphabeta- TCRVdelta1+ TCRVdelta2- thymocytes. The origin of the receptors is a boy under three years old who had congenital heart surgery.

In its sample, this clone was seen a few times. The chain carries TRDV2 and TRDJ1; 11 nucleotides line up with TRDD3. The CDR3 extends over 18 amino acids. Trimming cost V 0 bases and J 4 bases; bases outside gene matches: 12. CDR1 GEAIGNYY and CDR2 EKD come from the germline V gene. The CDR3 reads CACDTEALQLGDNDKLIF. The CDR3 DNA follows: TGTGCCTGTGACACCGAAGCACTCCAACTGGGGGATAACGATAAACTCATCTTT.

About this clone itself: At one end the junction does not follow the germline gene, possibly because of a read error. The genes are TRDV1 and TRDJ1; 10 positions agree with TRDD3. Germline CDR1 is TSWWSYY and CDR2 is QGS. CDR3 length equals 21 residues. The CDR3 is CALGGPSSARMGDTNTDKLIF. CDR3 sequence (DNA): TGTGCTCTTGGGGGCCCTTCCTCGGCCCGCATGGGGGATACTAACACCGATAAGCTCATCTTT.

The chain carries TRDV1 and TRDJ2; 8 bases line up with TRDD3. The V segment lost 0 bases and the J segment 3 bases; nucleotides outside the gene matches: 15. The CDR3 sequence is 20 residues long. Germline lookup yields CDR1 TSWWSYY and CDR2 QGS. The CDR3 DNA reads TGTGCTCTTGGGGAACTTGTTCCCCTGGTGGGGGATTCTCTGACAGCACAACTCTTCTTT. It is translated as CALGELVPLVGDSLTAQLFF.

The sample holds a few counts of this clone. V usage is TRDV2 and J usage is TRDJ1; 9 bases map to TRDD3. Trimming took 5 bases from V and 1 from J; bases not matched to a gene: 22. CDR1 is GEAIGNYY, CDR2 EKD, per germline. The CDR3 runs to 20 residues. CDR3 loop: CACATTLYWGTQWGTDKLIF. Written as DNA, the CDR3 is TGTGCCTGTGCCACGACTTTATACTGGGGGACCCAATGGGGCACCGATAAACTCATCTTT.

Points on this clone: Germline is not matched at one junction end, which may reflect a read error. This chain connects TRDV1 to TRDJ1; D is possibly TRDD3 (5 bases). The CDR3 is made up of 16 amino acids. Germline V gene lookup returns CDR1 TSWWSYY and CDR2 QGS. CDR3 amino acids: CALGERGALGTDKLIF. The CDR3 DNA reads TGTGCCCTTGGGGAACGAGGAGCTCTCGGAACCGATAAACTCATCTTT.

The chain couples TRDV1 to TRDJ1; 8 bases align to TRDD3. The germline V gene encodes CDR1 TSWWSYY and CDR2 QGS. The CDR3 extends over 20 amino acids. With V trimmed by 0 bases and J by 4 bases, 19 bases remained unmatched. CDR3 sequence: CALGELRGSAGGKRSDKLIF. The DNA of the CDR3 is TGTGCTCTTGGGGAACTTCGAGGGTCGGCTGGGGGAAAGAGAAGCGATAAACTCATCTTT.

This clone showed up just a few times. The chain employs TRDV1 and TRDJ1; TRDD3 agrees at 9 bases. CDR3 length: 21 amino acids. The V and J ends lost 3 bases and 2 bases, in that order; junction bases with no gene match: 22. From germline, CDR1 is TSWWSYY and CDR2 QGS. In nucleotides, the CDR3 is TGTGCTCTTGGGGACCTCCCAGGTGGGGGCTACTGGGGGACAAATACCGATAAACTCATCTTT. It is translated as CALGDLPGGGYWGTNTDKLIF.

The V call is TRDV1, the J call TRDJ1; tentatively, D is TRDD3 (6 bases). The CDR3 loop spans 16 amino acids. Between the trimmed V and J ends, which lost 3 bases and 9 bases, there was a span of 23 bases. Per germline, CDR1 TSWWSYY and CDR2 QGS. CDR3 sequence reads: CALGEGPPDRWGELIF. The CDR3 region has the DNA TGTGCTCTTGGGGAGGGGCCCCCGGATCGTTGGGGGGAACTCATCTTT.

The chain joins TRDV1 to TRDJ1; 8 bases match TRDD3. Germline trimming cut 3 bases from V and 0 bases from J; bases unmatched to any gene: 18. Looked up from germline, CDR1 is TSWWSYY and CDR2 is QGS. The CDR3 extends over 20 amino acids. The CDR3: CALGDPNPKGIPEYTDKLIF. CDR3 nucleotides: TGTGCTCTTGGGGACCCCAATCCTAAGGGGATACCGGAGTACACCGATAAACTCATCTTT.

J is TRDJ1 and V is TRDV1, with D unclear. V lost 3 bases to trimming and J lost 10 bases, with 21 bases between them. CDR1 and CDR2 from the germline V gene are TSWWSYY and QGS. The length of the CDR3 is 15 residues. CDR3: CALGDHSTSPGGLIF. The CDR3 DNA sequence: TGTGCTCTTGGGGACCATTCTACGTCCCCTGGTGGACTCATCTTT.

This chain connects TRDV1 to TRDJ1, with D unclear. The CDR3 sequence is 18 residues long. The germline V and J ends were trimmed by 2 bases and 0 bases, with 19 bases remaining between them. In germline, CDR1 is TSWWSYY, CDR2 QGS. Here the CDR3 DNA reads TGTGCTCTTGGGGAAGCTTCTCCGCGCCTTTTGTACACCGATAAACTCATCTTT. Protein sequence: CALGEASPRLLYTDKLIF.

The chain couples TRDV1 to TRDJ1; TRDD3 might be the D (6 bases). The germline CDR1 and CDR2 sequences are TSWWSYY and QGS. V was pared by 1 base and J by 11 bases, with 29 bases between. The CDR3 consists of 18 residues. The CDR3 DNA reads TGTGCTCTTGGGGAACACAGCACTCTTCCCTTTGTGGGGGGAGTCCTCATCTTT. Its protein product is CALGEHSTLPFVGGVLIF.

The chain carries TRDV1 and TRDJ1; D gene ambiguous. V shed 1 base and J shed 3 bases, with 15 bases lying between them. The V gene's germline CDR1 is TSWWSYY and CDR2 QGS. The CDR3 is 16 amino acids. This CDR3 reads CALGERLKLSADKLIF. In DNA, the CDR3 is TGTGCTCTTGGGGAACGCTTGAAACTGTCCGCCGATAAACTCATCTTT.

With regard to this clone: The junction shows a germline mismatch at one end, possibly a read error. V and J are TRDV1 and TRDJ1, with D maybe TRDD2 (5 bases). The CDR3 extends over 21 amino acids. CDR1 and CDR2 from the germline V gene are TSWWSYY and QGS. This CDR3 reads CALGELTLRKGDSLYTDKRIF. The CDR3 DNA sequence: TGTGCTCTTGGGGAACTAACCCTACGTAAGGGAGATTCATTGTACACCGATAAACGCATCTTT.

A note on this clone: This CDR3 is also generated by other DNA sequences in the sample. V and J are TRDV1 and TRDJ1, with 9 bases identical to TRDD3. CDR3 length equals 19 residues. V trimming: 1 base; J trimming: 0 bases; junction bases outside the gene matches: 12. The germline V gene encodes CDR1 TSWWSYY and CDR2 QGS. CDR3 in DNA: TGTGCTCTTGGGGAACAGGAACGGGGATACGATAACTACACCGATAAACTCATCTTT. It encodes CALGEQERGYDNYTDKLIF.

Concerning this clone itself: At the DNA level, this CDR3 is encoded by other sequences in the same sample as well. The chain combines TRDV1 with TRDJ1, with a tentative D call TRDD3 (5 bases). This CDR3 comprises 15 residues. V was clipped by 0 bases and J by 0 bases, with 8 bases between them. Per germline, CDR1 TSWWSYY and CDR2 QGS. CDR3 in DNA: TGTGCTCTTGGGGAACTTTCTGGGTACACCGATAAACTCATCTTT. Translating gives CALGELSGYTDKLIF.

This clone has at least ten counts. The chain couples TRDV2 to TRDJ1, with 8 bases aligning to TRDD3. With 3 bases clipped from V and 9 bases from J, the junction kept 20 bases outside the gene matches. Per germline, CDR1 GEAIGNYY and CDR2 EKD. This CDR3 spans 17 amino acids. Here the CDR3 DNA reads TGTGCCTGTGACGCTACCCCACCAGCTAGACTGGGGGCACAACTCATCTTT. Translated, it gives CACDATPPARLGAQLIF.

This clone was counted only a few times. The chain is built from TRDV1 and TRDJ1; the D call may be TRDD2 or TRDD3 (5 bases each). The CDR3 has 21 amino acids. Per the germline V gene, CDR1 is TSWWSYY and CDR2 is QGS. Trimming removed 1 base from V and 0 bases from J, with 27 bases in between. This CDR3 is CALGEQNPRESWAPYTDKLIF. CDR3 coding DNA: TGTGCTCTTGGGGAACAGAATCCTAGGGAGAGCTGGGCCCCGTACACCGATAAACTCATCTTT.

The V call is TRDV1, the J call TRDJ1; 9 nucleotides align to TRDD3. The CDR3 sequence is 21 residues long. V gave up 0 bases and J gave up 4 bases; unmatched junction bases: 21. Germline assignment: CDR1 TSWWSYY and CDR2 QGS. This CDR3 is CALGELVRFIRGGIQHDKLIF. CDR3 bases: TGTGCTCTTGGGGAACTAGTTCGGTTTATCCGAGGGGGGATACAACACGATAAACTCATCTTT.

The chain uses TRDV1 and TRDJ1, with D possibly being TRDD2 or TRDD3 (7 bases each). The CDR3 spans 21 residues. V dropped 3 bases and J dropped 4 bases, with 33 bases sitting between them. Germline V lookup: CDR1 TSWWSYY, CDR2 QGS. Here the CDR3 reads CALGEPFLLLSGGSSGDKLIF. The CDR3 DNA follows: TGTGCTCTTGGGGAGCCTTTCCTACTATTGTCTGGGGGCTCCTCGGGCGATAAACTCATCTTT.

This clone showed up just once. The rearrangement links TRDV1 to TRDJ1; D possibly corresponds to TRDD2 (5 bases). V lost 1 base to trimming and J lost 4 bases, with 22 bases between them. Germline V gene sequence: CDR1 TSWWSYY, CDR2 QGS. The CDR3 covers 18 residues. DNA for the CDR3: TGTGCTCTTGGGGAACACGGATCAGGGCCCCTACACCTCGATAAACTCATCTTT. Residues: CALGEHGSGPLHLDKLIF.

This clone was seen a handful of times. Other DNA sequences within the sample encode an identical CDR3. The V and J genes are TRDV1 and TRDJ1, with D maybe TRDD3 (5 bases). This CDR3 spans 15 amino acids. Trimming pared 4 bases from V and 0 bases from J, leaving 12 bases between. Germline V lookup: CDR1 TSWWSYY, CDR2 QGS. The CDR3 reads CALGGPRGHTDKLIF. The CDR3 nucleotides read TGTGCTCTTGGGGGACCACGGGGACACACCGATAAACTCATCTTT.

This clone has more than one count but fewer than ten. In the same sample, other DNA sequences code for this CDR3. The chain employs TRDV1 and TRDJ1, with TRDD3 as a possible D gene (5 bases). CDR1 TSWWSYY and CDR2 QGS come from the germline V gene. The CDR3 covers 17 residues. Trimming removed 1 base at V and 7 bases at J, with 22 bases between. CDR3: CALGEPGESLVGLKLIF. The CDR3 bases are TGTGCTCTTGGGGAACCCGGGGAAAGCCTCGTGGGCCTTAAACTCATCTTT.

This chain links TRDV1 with TRDJ1, with D unclear. Deletions cut 4 bases from V and 0 bases from J, with 9 bases between. The CDR3 has 14 amino acids. The germline V gene has CDR1 TSWWSYY and CDR2 QGS. The CDR3 DNA follows: TGTGCTCTTGGGGGGGTATGTGACACCGATAAACTCATCTTT. This translates into CALGGVCDTDKLIF.

The V gene is TRDV1, the J gene TRDJ1, with 7 bases that match TRDD3. Germline V lookup: CDR1 TSWWSYY, CDR2 QGS. Trimming removed 2 bases from V and 4 bases from J; junction bases left unmatched: 22. The CDR3 covers 20 residues. CDR3 amino acids: CALGEYQKLGGTCPGDKLIF. In DNA form, the CDR3 reads TGTGCTCTTGGGGAATATCAAAAGCTGGGGGGTACTTGTCCGGGCGATAAACTCATCTTT.

The chain has TRDV1 and TRDJ2; 10 bases line up with TRDD3. V gave up 2 bases and J gave up 1 base; unmatched junction bases: 13. The CDR3 is made up of 20 amino acids. Germline CDR1 TSWWSYY, CDR2 QGS. The CDR3 is CALGEDWGILLPSLTAQLFF. In DNA form, the CDR3 reads TGTGCTCTTGGGGAAGATTGGGGGATACTACTACCCAGTTTGACAGCACAACTCTTCTTT.

The chain recombines TRDV2 with TRDJ1, with 9 bases aligning to TRDD3. CDR1 GEAIGNYY and CDR2 EKD come from the germline V gene. The CDR3 sequence is 18 residues long. The V segment lost 3 bases and the J segment 1 base; nucleotides outside the gene matches: 14. The CDR3 nucleotides read TGTGCCTGTGACCCCTTTACTTGGGGATACGCACGCACCGATAAACTCATCTTT. Its translation: CACDPFTWGYARTDKLIF.

V is TRDV1 and J is TRDJ1, with 11 bases fitting TRDD3. The CDR3 is 22 residues long. Germline-derived CDR1 and CDR2 are TSWWSYY and QGS. The trim removed 1 base at V and 3 bases at J, leaving 22 bases unmatched. In DNA, the CDR3 is TGTGCTCTTGGGGAACATCTCCATATCTCCTTAACTGCTGGGGGATACCCCGATAAACTCATCTTT. It encodes CALGEHLHISLTAGGYPDKLIF.

A few counts support this clone. The J gene is TRDJ1, the V gene TRDV1, with D perhaps being TRDD2 or TRDD3 (9 bases each). The CDR3 has 22 amino acids. Germline values: CDR1 TSWWSYY, CDR2 QGS. V lost 4 bases and J lost 1, with 34 bases in between. In DNA, the CDR3 is TGTGCTCTTGGGGGAGGCCTTCCTACTGTCGTACTGGGGGAATGCGGCACCGATAAACTCATCTTT. Its translation is CALGGGLPTVVLGECGTDKLIF.

This clone was found a few times. The chain carries TRDV1 and TRDJ1; 13 positions agree with TRDD3. Germline V lookup: CDR1 TSWWSYY, CDR2 QGS. CDR3 length: 19 amino acids. J gave up 2 bases and V 3 bases, and 12 bases lay outside the gene matches. The CDR3 DNA reads as TGTGCTCTTGGGGAGACCTTCCTACTGGGGGATACGCCAACCGATAAACTCATCTTT. Its translation is CALGETFLLGDTPTDKLIF.